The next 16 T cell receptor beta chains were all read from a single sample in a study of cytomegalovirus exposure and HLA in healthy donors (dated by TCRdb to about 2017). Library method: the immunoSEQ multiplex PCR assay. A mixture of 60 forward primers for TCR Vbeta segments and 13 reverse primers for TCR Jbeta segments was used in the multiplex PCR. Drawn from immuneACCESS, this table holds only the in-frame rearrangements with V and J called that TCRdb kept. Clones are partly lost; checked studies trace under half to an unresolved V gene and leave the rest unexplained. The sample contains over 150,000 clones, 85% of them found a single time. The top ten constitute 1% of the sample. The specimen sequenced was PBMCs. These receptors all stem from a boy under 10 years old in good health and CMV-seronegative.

This chain's CDR3 is CASSSSGRYEQYV. As DNA, the CDR3 is TGTGCCAGCAGTTCCTCGGGGAGGTACGAGCAGTACGTC. This sequence joins TRBV6-6 and TRBJ2-7; a possible D gene is TRBD2 (6 bases). Germline CDR1 reads MNHNY; CDR2 reads SVGAGI (reference sequence). Trimming left V 4 bases short and J 4 bases short, with 11 bases between. The CDR3 has 13 residues.

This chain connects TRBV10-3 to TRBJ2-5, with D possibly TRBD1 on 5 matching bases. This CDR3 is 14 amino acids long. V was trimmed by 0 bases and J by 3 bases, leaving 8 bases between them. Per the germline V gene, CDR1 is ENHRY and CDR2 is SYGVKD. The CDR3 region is CAISESSREETQYF. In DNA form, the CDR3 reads TGTGCCATCAGTGAGTCCAGCAGGGAAGAGACCCAGTACTTC.

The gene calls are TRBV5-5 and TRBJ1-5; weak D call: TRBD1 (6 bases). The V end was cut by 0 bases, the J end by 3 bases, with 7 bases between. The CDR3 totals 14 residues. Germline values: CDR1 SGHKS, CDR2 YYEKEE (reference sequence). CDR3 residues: CASSLAGVNQPQHF. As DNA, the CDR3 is TGTGCCAGCAGCTTGGCAGGGGTCAATCAGCCCCAGCATTTT.

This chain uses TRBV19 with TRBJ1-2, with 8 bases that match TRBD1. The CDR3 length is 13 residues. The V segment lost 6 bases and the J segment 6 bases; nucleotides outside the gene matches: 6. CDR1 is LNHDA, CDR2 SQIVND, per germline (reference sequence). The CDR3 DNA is TGTGCCAGTAGCCCGGGGACAGGAGATGGCTACACCTTC. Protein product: CASSPGTGDGYTF.

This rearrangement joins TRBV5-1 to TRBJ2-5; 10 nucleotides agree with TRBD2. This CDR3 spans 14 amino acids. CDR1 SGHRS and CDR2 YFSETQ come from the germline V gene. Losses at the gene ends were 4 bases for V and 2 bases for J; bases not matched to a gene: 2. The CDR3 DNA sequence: TGCGCCAGCAGCCGACTAGCGGGTCAAGAGACCCAGTACTTC. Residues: CASSRLAGQETQYF.

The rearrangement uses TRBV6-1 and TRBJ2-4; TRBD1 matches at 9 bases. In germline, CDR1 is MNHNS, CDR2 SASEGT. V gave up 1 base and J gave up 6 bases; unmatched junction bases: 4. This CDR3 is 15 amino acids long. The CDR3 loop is CASSEVEGQGNIQYF. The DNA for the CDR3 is TGTGCCAGCAGTGAAGTTGAGGGACAGGGAAACATTCAGTACTTC.

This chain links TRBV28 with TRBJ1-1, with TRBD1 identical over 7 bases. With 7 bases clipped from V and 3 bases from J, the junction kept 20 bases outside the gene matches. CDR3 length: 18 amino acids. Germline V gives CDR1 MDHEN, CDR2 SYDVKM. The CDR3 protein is CASTPGRTTLQGDTEAFF. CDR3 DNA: TGTGCCAGCACCCCGGGGCGGACAACGCTTCAGGGGGACACTGAAGCTTTCTTT.

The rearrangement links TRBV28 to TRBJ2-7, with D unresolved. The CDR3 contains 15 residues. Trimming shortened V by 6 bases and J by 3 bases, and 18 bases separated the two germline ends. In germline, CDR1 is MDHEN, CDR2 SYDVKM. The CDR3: CASSLSSGSNYEQYF. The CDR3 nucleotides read TGTGCCAGCAGCCTTAGCTCCGGCAGCAACTACGAGCAGTACTTC. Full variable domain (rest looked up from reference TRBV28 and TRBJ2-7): DVKVTQSSRYLVKRTGEKVFLECVQDMDHENMFWYRQDPGLGLRLIYFSYDVKMKEKGDIPEGYSVSREKKERFSLILESASTNQTSMYLCASSLSSGSNYEQYFGPGTRLTVT.

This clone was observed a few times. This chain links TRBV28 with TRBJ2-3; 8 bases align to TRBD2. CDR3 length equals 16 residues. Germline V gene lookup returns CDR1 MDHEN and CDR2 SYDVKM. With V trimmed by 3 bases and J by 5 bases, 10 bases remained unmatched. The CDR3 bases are TGTGCCAGCAGTTTTGAAGAGCGGGGGTATGGAGATACGCAGTATTTT. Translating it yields CASSFEERGYGDTQYF. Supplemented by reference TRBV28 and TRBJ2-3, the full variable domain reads DVKVTQSSRYLVKRTGEKVFLECVQDMDHENMFWYRQDPGLGLRLIYFSYDVKMKEKGDIPEGYSVSREKKERFSLILESASTNQTSMYLCASSFEERGYGDTQYFGPGTRLTVL.

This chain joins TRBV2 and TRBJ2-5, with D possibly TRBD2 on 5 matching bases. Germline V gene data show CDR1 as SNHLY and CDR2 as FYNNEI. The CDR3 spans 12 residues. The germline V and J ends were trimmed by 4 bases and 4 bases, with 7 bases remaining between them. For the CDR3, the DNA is TGTGCCAGCAGTGGAGGGAGAGAGACCCAGTACTTC. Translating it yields CASSGGRETQYF.

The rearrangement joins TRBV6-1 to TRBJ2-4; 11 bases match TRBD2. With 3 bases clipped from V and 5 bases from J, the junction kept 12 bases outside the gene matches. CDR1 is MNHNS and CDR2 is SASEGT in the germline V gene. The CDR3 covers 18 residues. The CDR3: CASSDLFGLAGGENIQYF. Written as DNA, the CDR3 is TGTGCCAGCAGTGATCTTTTTGGGCTAGCGGGAGGTGAAAACATTCAGTACTTC.

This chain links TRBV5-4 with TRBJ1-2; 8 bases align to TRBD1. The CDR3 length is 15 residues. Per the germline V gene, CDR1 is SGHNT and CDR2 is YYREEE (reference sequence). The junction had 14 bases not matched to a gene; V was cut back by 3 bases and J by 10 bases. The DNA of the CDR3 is TGTGCCAGCAGCTGGATGTCACAGGGGGATACGGACTACACCTTC. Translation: CASSWMSQGDTDYTF.

CDR3 sequence reads: CASSFHGRGNTGELFF. In DNA form, the CDR3 reads TGTGCCAGCAGCTTTCATGGGCGGGGGAACACCGGGGAGCTGTTTTTT. The chain combines TRBV5-5 with TRBJ2-2, with D possibly TRBD2 on 6 matching bases. V lost 2 bases, J lost 1 base, and 12 bases lay in between. Germline lookup yields CDR1 SGHKS and CDR2 YYEKEE (reference sequence). The CDR3 contains 16 residues.

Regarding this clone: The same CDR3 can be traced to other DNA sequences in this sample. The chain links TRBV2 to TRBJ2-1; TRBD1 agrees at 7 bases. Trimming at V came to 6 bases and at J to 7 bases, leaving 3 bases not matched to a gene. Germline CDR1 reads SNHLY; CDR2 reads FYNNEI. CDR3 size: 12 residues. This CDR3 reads CASRLQGNEQFF. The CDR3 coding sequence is TGTGCCAGCAGACTACAGGGGAATGAGCAGTTCTTC.

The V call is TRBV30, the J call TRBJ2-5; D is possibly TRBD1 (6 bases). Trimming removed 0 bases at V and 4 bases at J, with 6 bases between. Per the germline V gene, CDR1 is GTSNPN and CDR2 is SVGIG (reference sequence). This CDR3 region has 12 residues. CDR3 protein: CAWSVQGETQYF. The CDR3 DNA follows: TGTGCCTGGAGTGTACAGGGAGAGACCCAGTACTTC.

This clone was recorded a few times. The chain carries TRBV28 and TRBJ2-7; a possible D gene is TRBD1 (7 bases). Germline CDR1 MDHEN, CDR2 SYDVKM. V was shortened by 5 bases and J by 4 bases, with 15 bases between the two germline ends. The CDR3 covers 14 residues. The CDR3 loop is CASSLPGGLYEQYF. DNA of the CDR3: TGTGCCAGCAGTCTTCCAGGGGGGCTTTACGAGCAGTACTTC.